Given below is one T cell receptor beta chain in context. The sample comes from a study of blood T cell repertoires in COVID-19. Overall study context: PBMCs, B-cell-depleted T cells, or T cells provided the cDNA or gDNA that made up the material.

CDR1 is LGHDT, CDR2 YNNKEL, per germline (reference sequence). This CDR3 spans 15 amino acids. The V gene end was trimmed by 3 bases and the J gene end by 6 bases; junction bases not matched to a gene: 8. Sequencing was performed with immunoSEQ multiplex PCR; in TCRdb, only in-frame clones are kept and a portion is missing. Of 150,000 to 200,000 clones listed, around 86% are singletons. The J gene is TRBJ2-3, the V gene TRBV3-1 (or the pseudogene TRBV3-2); 8 nucleotides align to TRBD2. Source material: peripheral blood. The sequence was collected from a man aged 60 to 69 with acute or convalescent COVID-19. CDR3 region: CASSHKREPLDTQYF. The CDR3 region has the DNA TGTGCCAGCAGCCACAAGCGGGAGCCCCTTGATACGCAGTATTTT.